This T cell receptor (beta chain) was recovered during a study of blood T cell repertoires in COVID-19. About the study: Material from acute and convalescent COVID-19 was sourced from the United States, Italy and Spain.

Clones were read by immunoSEQ multiplex PCR, and TCRdb kept only the in-frame ones, dropping some. The sample lists 140,000 to 150,000 clones, 75% to 85% occurring once. Unmatched junction bases numbered 3, after V lost 0 bases and J lost 4 bases. The V gene's germline CDR1 is MNHNS and CDR2 SASEGT. CDR3 length: 15 residues. The sample taken for sequencing was peripheral blood. The origin of this receptor is a man aged 65-85 years who had recovered from COVID-19. The rearrangement links TRBV6-1 to TRBJ2-1, with 7 bases lining up with TRBD2. CDR3 DNA: TGTGCCAGCAGTGAAGCGCGGGGAGGGTACAATGAGCAGTTCTTC. It specifies CASSEARGGYNEQFF.